This is a list of T cell receptor beta chains from one sample in a study of immune characterization of retroperitoneal liposarcoma. TCRdb reprocessed the PCR reads with MiXCR, giving one entry per CDR3 protein. The repertoire holds about 3,000 distinct CDR3 sequences, with approximately 50% as singletons. Sequenced material: tumor tissue. These receptors all stem from a male donor with retroperitoneal liposarcoma. The CDR3 runs from the conserved cysteine through the conserved F or W. A D gene is named only where the DNA matches it firmly. The size entry is marked missing in some rows and otherwise reads once, few, many or a size class.

D gene	V gene	J gene	clone size	CDR3 protein	CDR3 DNA
.	TRBV27	TRBJ2-6	few	CASSAQGSGANVLTF	TGTGCCAGCAGTGCGCAAGGGTCTGGGGCCAACGTCCTGACTTTC
TRBD2	TRBV27	TRBJ2-1	.	CATKAGGGSMYEQFF	TGTGCCACCAAAGCGGGAGGGGGGTCTATGTACGAGCAGTTCTTC
.	TRBV12-3/TRBV12-4	TRBJ1-1	.	CASGRGPSEAFF	TGTGCCAGCGGCCGTGGACCAAGTGAAGCTTTCTTT
TRBD2	TRBV6-1	TRBJ2-1	.	CASGRPGGTQFF	TGTGCCAGCGGTAGGCCGGGGGGGACCCAGTTCTTC
.	TRBV29-1	TRBJ2-5	.	CSAGGWAQETQYF	TGCAGCGCTGGGGGTTGGGCGCAAGAGACCCAGTACTTC
.	TRBV7-2	TRBJ2-5	medium-sized	CASSLRRVTGLSYNEQYF	TGTGCCAGCAGCTTACGCCGGGTTACAGGGCTATCCTACAATGAGCAGTACTTC
.	TRBV10-1	TRBJ1-1	few	CARRRNTEAFF	TGCGCCCGGAGGCGGAACACTGAAGCTTTCTTT
.	TRBV12-3/TRBV12-4	TRBJ2-3	large	CASSRMGDTQYF	TGTGCCAGCAGCCGGATGGGGGATACGCAGTATTTT
.	TRBV6-4	TRBJ2-1	.	CASSDSSLGDHNEQFF	TGTGCCAGCAGTGACTCGTCCCTCGGGGACCACAATGAGCAGTTCTTC
TRBD2	TRBV6-1	TRBJ2-3	.	CASSEERGLAGKDF	TGTGCCAGCAGTGAGGAAAGGGGACTAGCGGGAAAGGATTTT
.	TRBV12-3/TRBV12-4	TRBJ2-2	.	CASSLGQRNTGELFF	TGTGCCAGCAGTTTAGGACAGAGGAACACCGGGGAGCTGTTTTTT
TRBD2	TRBV7-6	TRBJ2-3	.	CASSSREANTDTQYF	TGTGCCAGCAGCTCACGGGAGGCCAACACAGATACGCAGTATTTT
.	TRBV6-1	TRBJ2-6	.	CASSEASGANVLTF	TGTGCCAGCAGTGAAGCCTCTGGGGCCAACGTCCTGACTTTC
.	TRBV12-5	TRBJ2-5	.	CASGPSAQGRETQYF	TGTGCTAGTGGTCCTTCCGCCCAGGGAAGGGAGACCCAGTACTTC
.	TRBV7-6	TRBJ2-1	few	CASSSGNEQFF	TGTGCCAGCAGCTCGGGGAATGAGCAGTTCTTC
.	TRBV6-1	TRBJ2-5	large	CASSASLQETQYF	TGTGCCAGCAGCGCCTCCCTTCAAGAGACCCAGTACTTC
.	TRBV6-1	TRBJ1-6	few	CASSEDEAYNSPLHF	TGTGCCAGCAGTGAAGACGAAGCGTATAATTCACCCCTCCACTTT
.	TRBV6-1	TRBJ2-3	.	CASSETGRTDTQYF	TGTGCCAGCAGTGAAACGGGACGGACAGATACGCAGTATTTT
.	TRBV12-3/TRBV12-4	TRBJ2-4	.	CASSSGSFSIQYF	TGTGCCAGCAGTTCTGGGTCCTTTAGCATTCAGTACTTC
TRBD2	TRBV7-2	TRBJ2-5	.	CASSLEPIAGDFGTQYF	TGTGCCAGCAGCTTAGAGCCCATAGCGGGAGATTTTGGGACCCAGTACTTC
.	TRBV6-1	TRBJ2-2	medium-sized	CASSPSGTDLNTGELFF	TGTGCCAGCAGTCCATCCGGGACTGACTTAAACACCGGGGAGCTGTTTTTT
.	TRBV5-4	TRBJ2-3	.	CASSISTGSGTDTQYF	TGTGCCAGCAGCATATCGACGGGAAGTGGCACAGATACGCAGTATTTT
.	TRBV7-3	TRBJ2-3	.	CASSLRPSGTGDTQYF	TGTGCCAGCAGCTTGCGTCCTAGCGGGACAGGAGATACGCAGTATTTT
.	TRBV27	TRBJ2-5	few	CASSPYAEETQYF	TGTGCCAGCAGTCCCTACGCAGAAGAGACCCAGTACTTC
TRBD2	TRBV6-1	TRBJ2-2	medium-sized	CASTSGTNTGELFF	TGTGCCAGCACTAGCGGGACCAACACCGGGGAGCTGTTTTTT
.	TRBV11-3	TRBJ2-6	few	CASSPRSGANVLTF	TGTGCCAGCAGCCCCCGCTCTGGGGCCAACGTCCTGACTTTC
.	TRBV6-2/TRBV6-3	TRBJ2-7	few	CASSYRRNYEQYF	TGTGCCAGCAGTTACCGCCGAAACTACGAGCAGTACTTC